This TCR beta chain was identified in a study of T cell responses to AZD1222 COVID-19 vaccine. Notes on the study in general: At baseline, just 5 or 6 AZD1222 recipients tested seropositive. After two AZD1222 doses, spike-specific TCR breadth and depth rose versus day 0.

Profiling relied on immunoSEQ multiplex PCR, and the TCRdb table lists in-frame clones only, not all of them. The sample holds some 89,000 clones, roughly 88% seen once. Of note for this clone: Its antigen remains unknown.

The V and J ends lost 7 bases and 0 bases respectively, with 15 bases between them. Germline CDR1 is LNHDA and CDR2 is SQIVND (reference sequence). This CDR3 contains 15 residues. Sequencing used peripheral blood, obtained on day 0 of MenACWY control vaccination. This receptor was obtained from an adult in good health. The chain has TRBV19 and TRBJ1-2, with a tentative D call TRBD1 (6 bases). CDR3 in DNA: TGTGCCAGTATTCCGGGACACCCAGCTAACTATGGCTACACCTTC. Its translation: CASIPGHPANYGYTF.